This entry lists 5 T cell receptor beta chains sequenced from one sample in a study of shared clonotypes between healthy human individuals. Clones were read by immunoSEQ multiplex PCR, and TCRdb kept only the in-frame ones, dropping some. The sample lists hundreds of thousands of clones; approximately 79% were seen once. The sample taken for sequencing was memory CD4+ T cells sorted from blood. Subset given: CD45RA-negative fraction. All receptors come from a woman aged 25 to 45 in good health.

The genes are TRBV15 and TRBJ2-1, with TRBD2 identical over 14 bases. V shed 3 bases and J 8 bases; nucleotides not matched to a gene: 6. This CDR3 has 16 amino acids. Germline CDR1 LNHNV, CDR2 YYDKDF (reference sequence). The CDR3 region has the DNA TGTGCCACCAGCAGGGGGACTAGCGGGAGCATGGATGAGCAGTTCTTC. This translates into CATSRGTSGSMDEQFF.

On this clone itself: This sample includes further DNA sequences coding for the same CDR3. The chain is built from TRBV5-1 and TRBJ1-5, with D perhaps TRBD1 (6 bases). The V and J ends lost 0 bases and 1 base respectively, with 8 bases between them. There are 15 residues in the CDR3. In germline, CDR1 is SGHRS, CDR2 YFSETQ. The CDR3 coding sequence is TGCGCCAGCAGCTTGGCAGGGGCGAGCAATCAGCCCCAGCATTTT. Its protein is CASSLAGASNQPQHF.

This clone was seen only a few times. The genes are TRBV6-5 and TRBJ2-1; the D gene is possibly TRBD1 (6 bases). The CDR3 spans 14 residues. V gave up 5 bases and J gave up 4 bases, with 12 bases separating them. Germline loops: CDR1 MNHEY, CDR2 SVGAGI. In DNA, the CDR3 is TGTGCCAGCAGTGACCGGGACACTTACAATGAGCAGTTCTTC. Amino acid sequence: CASSDRDTYNEQFF.

This chain connects TRBV6-5 to TRBJ2-5; possibly TRBD2 for D (5 bases). The assigned J gene may be wrong: the sequence end matches TRBJ2-7 better. The CDR3 covers 14 residues. CDR1 is MNHEY, CDR2 SVGAGI, per germline. CDR3 in DNA: TGTGCCAGCAATCTAGGGTGGAGGTCCTACGAGCAGTACTTC. This translates into CASNLGWRSYEQYF.

This chain connects TRBV2 to TRBJ2-7, with 10 bases that match TRBD2. This CDR3 comprises 14 residues. J was trimmed by 7 bases and V by 8 bases; bases with no gene match: 11. Germline lookup yields CDR1 SNHLY and CDR2 FYNNEI. CDR3 in DNA: TGTGCCAGCGGCCCTCTAGCGGGAGTCAGAGAGCAGTACTTC. Its protein product is CASGPLAGVREQYF.